A selection of T cell receptor beta chains follows, all from one sample in a study of shared clonotypes between healthy human individuals. Clones were sequenced by immunoSEQ multiplex PCR, and TCRdb holds only the in-frame ones, with some missing. The profile shows about 2 million clones, over 85% of them singletons. Sequenced input: naive CD8+ T cells sorted from blood. These receptors were collected from a man between 18 and 35 years old in good health. The conserved cysteine and the conserved F or W are not part of the CDR3 here. Each record gives: V gene, CDR3 protein.

TRBV10-3	AISELGSGELF
TRBV27	ASSPYRETLNYGYT
TRBV11-2	ASCDSGILDTQY
TRBV5-1	ASSLEKGGDRGEKQY
TRBV5-8	ASSLAMTGNQPQH
TRBV28	ASSFRGTPSNYGYT
TRBV7-9	ASSTGPREEQY
TRBV27	ASSLWDRPLAGEQF
TRBV30	AWSDPGLAGGDYNEQF
TRBV6-5	ASSWTQDNQPQH
TRBV27	ASSIAGTGIYEQY
TRBV2	ASSVGGASNEQF
TRBV19	ASAGWGQGDSPLH
TRBV2	ASSESGGGDTQY
TRBV4-1	ASSQHTGELF
TRBV4-1	ASSQGGLLGEGYT
TRBV6-5	ASSDRAVGETQY
TRBV2	ASSEEGRTLAYTQY
TRBV27	ASRLTGEGVNQPQH
TRBV4-1	ASSQAPGGSYEQY
TRBV6-1	ASSEWDSGTYGYT
TRBV19	ASSLTGADYGYT
TRBV9	ASSPQTGGPSYEQY
TRBV28	ASSLARGPYEQY
TRBV11-1	ASTSSGTPQY
TRBV7-9	ASSLEGTRYGYT
TRBV5-6	ASSQLQGYTDTQY
TRBV19	ASSSLPGGPYEQY